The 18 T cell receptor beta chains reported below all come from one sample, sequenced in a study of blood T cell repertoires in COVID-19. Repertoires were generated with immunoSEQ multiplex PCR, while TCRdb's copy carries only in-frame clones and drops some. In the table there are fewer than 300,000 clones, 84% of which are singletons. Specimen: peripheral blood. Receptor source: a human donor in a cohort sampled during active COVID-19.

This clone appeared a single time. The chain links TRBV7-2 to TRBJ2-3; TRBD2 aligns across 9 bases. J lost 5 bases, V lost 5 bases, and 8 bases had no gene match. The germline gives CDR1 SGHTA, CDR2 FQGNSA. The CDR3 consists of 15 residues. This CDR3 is CASSISGGFGDTQYF. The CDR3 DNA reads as TGTGCCAGCAGCATTAGCGGGGGCTTCGGAGATACGCAGTATTTT.

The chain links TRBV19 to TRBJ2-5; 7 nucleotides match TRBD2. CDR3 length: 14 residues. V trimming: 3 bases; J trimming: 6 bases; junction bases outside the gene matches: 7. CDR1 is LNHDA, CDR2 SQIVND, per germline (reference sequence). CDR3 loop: CASSIGGRAQTQYF. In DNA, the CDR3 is TGTGCCAGTAGTATCGGCGGGAGAGCGCAGACCCAGTACTTC.

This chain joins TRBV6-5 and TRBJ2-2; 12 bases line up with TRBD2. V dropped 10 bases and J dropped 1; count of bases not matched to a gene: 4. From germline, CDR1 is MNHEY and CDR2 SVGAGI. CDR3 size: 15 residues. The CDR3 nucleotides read TGTGCCACTAGCGGGGGGGCAAGGAACACCGGGGAGCTGTTTTTT. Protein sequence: CATSGGARNTGELFF.

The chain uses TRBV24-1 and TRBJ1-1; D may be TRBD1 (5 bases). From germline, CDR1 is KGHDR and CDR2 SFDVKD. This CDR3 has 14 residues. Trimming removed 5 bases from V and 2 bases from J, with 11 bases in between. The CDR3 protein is CATSAGGDNTEAFF. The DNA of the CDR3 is TGTGCCACCAGTGCCGGGGGGGACAACACTGAAGCTTTCTTT.

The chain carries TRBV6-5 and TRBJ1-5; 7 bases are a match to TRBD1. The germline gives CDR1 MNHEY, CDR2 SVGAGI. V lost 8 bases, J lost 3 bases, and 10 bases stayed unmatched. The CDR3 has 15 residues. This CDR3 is CASEMTGQYNQPQHF. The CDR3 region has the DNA TGTGCCAGCGAAATGACGGGACAGTACAATCAGCCCCAGCATTTT.

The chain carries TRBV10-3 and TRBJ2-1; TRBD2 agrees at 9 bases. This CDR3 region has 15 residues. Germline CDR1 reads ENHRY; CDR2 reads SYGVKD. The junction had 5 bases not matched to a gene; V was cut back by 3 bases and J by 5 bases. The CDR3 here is CAISENLAGHNEQFF. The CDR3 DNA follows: TGTGCCATCAGTGAAAACCTAGCGGGACACAATGAGCAGTTCTTC.

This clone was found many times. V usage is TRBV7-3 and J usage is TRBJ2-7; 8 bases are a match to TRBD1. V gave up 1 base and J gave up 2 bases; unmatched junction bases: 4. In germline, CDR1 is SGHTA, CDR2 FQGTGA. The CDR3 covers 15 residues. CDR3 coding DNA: TGTGCCAGCAGCTTAATGCTGGGACAGGCCTACGAGCAGTACTTC. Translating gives CASSLMLGQAYEQYF.

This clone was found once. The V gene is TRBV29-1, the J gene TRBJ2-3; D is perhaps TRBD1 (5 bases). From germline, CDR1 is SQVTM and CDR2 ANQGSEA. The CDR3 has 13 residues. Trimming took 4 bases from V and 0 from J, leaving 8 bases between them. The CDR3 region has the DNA TGCAGCGTTGCAAGGGGTAGCACAGATACGCAGTATTTT. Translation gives CSVARGSTDTQYF.

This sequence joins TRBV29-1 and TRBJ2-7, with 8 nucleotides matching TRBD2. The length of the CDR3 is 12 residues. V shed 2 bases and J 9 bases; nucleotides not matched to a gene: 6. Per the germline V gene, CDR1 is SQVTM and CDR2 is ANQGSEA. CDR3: CSVETPTSGQYF. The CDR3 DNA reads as TGCAGCGTTGAAACCCCTACTAGCGGGCAGTACTTC.

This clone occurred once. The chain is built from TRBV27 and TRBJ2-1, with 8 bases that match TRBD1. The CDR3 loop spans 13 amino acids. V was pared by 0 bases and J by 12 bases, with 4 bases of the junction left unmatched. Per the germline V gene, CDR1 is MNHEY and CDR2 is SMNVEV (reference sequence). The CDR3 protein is CASSLSGDRGQFF. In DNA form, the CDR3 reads TGTGCCAGCAGTTTATCAGGTGACAGGGGGCAGTTCTTC.

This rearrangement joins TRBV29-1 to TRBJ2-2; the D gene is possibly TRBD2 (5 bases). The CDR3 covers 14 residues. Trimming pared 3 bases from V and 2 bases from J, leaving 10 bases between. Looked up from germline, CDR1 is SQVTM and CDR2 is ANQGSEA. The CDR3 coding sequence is TGCAGCGTTGAGAGGCTAGCCAACACCGGGGAGCTGTTTTTT. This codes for CSVERLANTGELFF.

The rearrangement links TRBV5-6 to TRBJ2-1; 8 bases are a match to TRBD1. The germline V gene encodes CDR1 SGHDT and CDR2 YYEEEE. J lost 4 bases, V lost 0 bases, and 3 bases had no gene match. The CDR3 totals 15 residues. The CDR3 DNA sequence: TGTGCCAGCAGCTTGGGACAGGGGTCTTACAATGAGCAGTTCTTC. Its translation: CASSLGQGSYNEQFF.

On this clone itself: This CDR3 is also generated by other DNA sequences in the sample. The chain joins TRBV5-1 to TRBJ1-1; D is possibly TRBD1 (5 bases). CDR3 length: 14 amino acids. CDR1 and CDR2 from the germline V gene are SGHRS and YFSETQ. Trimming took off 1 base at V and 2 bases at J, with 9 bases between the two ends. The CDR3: CASSLTGPNTEAFF. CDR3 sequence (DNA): TGCGCCAGCAGCTTGACAGGACCAAACACTGAAGCTTTCTTT.

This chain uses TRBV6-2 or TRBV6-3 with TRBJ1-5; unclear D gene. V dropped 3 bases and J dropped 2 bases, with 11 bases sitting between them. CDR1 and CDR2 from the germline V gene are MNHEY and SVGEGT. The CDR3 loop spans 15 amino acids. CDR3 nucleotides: TGTGCCAGCAGTTATTACGGTAGCGGCAATCAGCCCCAGCATTTT. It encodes CASSYYGSGNQPQHF.

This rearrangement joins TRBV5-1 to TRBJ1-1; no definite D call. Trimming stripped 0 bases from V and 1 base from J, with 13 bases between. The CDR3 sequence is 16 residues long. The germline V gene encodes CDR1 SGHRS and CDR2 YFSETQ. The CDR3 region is CASSLATNGRNTEAFF. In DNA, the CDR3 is TGCGCCAGCAGCTTGGCGACAAACGGCAGGAACACTGAAGCTTTCTTT.

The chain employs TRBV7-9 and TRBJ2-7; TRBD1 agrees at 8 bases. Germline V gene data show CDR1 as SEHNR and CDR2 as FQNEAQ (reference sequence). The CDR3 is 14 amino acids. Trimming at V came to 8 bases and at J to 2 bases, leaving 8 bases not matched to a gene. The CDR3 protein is CASGTGTGPYEQYF. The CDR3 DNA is TGTGCCAGCGGGACAGGCACAGGACCCTACGAGCAGTACTTC.

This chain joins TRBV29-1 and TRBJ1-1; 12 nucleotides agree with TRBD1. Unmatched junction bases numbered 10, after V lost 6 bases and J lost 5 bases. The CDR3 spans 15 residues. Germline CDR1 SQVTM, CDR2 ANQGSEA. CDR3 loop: CSVAAGTGGRTEAFF. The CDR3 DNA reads TGCAGCGTCGCTGCCGGGACAGGGGGCAGGACTGAAGCTTTCTTT.

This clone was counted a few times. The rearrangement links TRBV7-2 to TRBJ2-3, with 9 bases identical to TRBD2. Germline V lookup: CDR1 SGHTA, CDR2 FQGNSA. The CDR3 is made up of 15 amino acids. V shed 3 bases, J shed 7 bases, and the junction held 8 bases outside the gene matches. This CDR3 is CASSFGRGGQNTQYF. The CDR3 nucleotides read TGTGCCAGCAGCTTCGGGCGGGGGGGACAGAATACGCAGTATTTT.